This T cell receptor (beta chain) came from a study of OX40 agonist ivuxolimab in advanced cancers. Study background: The study enrolled dose-escalation patients with hepatocellular carcinoma, melanoma, renal cell or head and neck cancer. Partial responses occurred in Three dose-escalation patients, one with hepatocellular carcinoma and two with cutaneous melanoma. Findings of the study overall: No determination was made of the antigen specificity of the expanded peripheral T cells. Certain nonresponders additionally had low normalized T-cell clonal expansion.

CDR1 and CDR2 from the germline V gene are MDHEN and SYDVKM. V dropped 5 bases and J dropped 7 bases, with 14 bases sitting between them. The CDR3 is 13 amino acids. In the case of this clone: Its antigen remains unidentified.

Using immunoSEQ multiplex PCR, the repertoire was profiled, and TCRdb retains in-frame clones only, with some absent. The profile shows 95,000 or so clones, around 85% of them singletons. The sequences come from CD4+ or CD8+ T cells sorted from blood, collected in a trial of the OX40 agonist ivuxolimab. V usage is TRBV28 and J usage is TRBJ1-2, with unresolved D. This clonotype was sampled from an adult with an advanced solid tumor such as melanoma, head and neck, liver or kidney cancer. CDR3 in amino acids: CASSMDLPRGYTF. In nucleotides, the CDR3 is TGTGCCAGCAGTATGGACCTTCCGCGTGGCTACACCTTC.